This is a list of T cell receptor beta chains from one sample in a study of CD8 T cells in ankylosing spondylitis. TCRdb re-analysed the 5' RACE reads in MiXCR, keeping a single row per CDR3 protein. The repertoire holds around 770,000 distinct CDR3 sequences, with over 9.5% as singletons. The sequenced sample consisted of blood, either unsorted or a sorted T cell fraction (not recorded which). These receptors all stem from a male donor with ankylosing spondylitis. Each CDR3 is given with its conserved first and last residue. D genes are given only for firm matches. Where a row states a size, it is once, few, many or the class of an expanded clone; other rows omit it.

V gene: TRBV10-3
D gene: -
clone size: many
J gene: TRBJ2-1
CDR3 protein: CAISGRTDNEQFF
CDR3 DNA: TGTGCCATCAGTGGCCGGACAGACAATGAGCAGTTCTTC

V gene: TRBV20-1
D gene: TRBD1
clone size: -
J gene: TRBJ2-7
CDR3 protein: CSAERDREYEQYF
CDR3 DNA: TGCAGTGCAGAGCGGGACAGGGAATACGAGCAGTACTTC

V gene: TRBV5-1
D gene: TRBD1
clone size: -
J gene: TRBJ1-1
CDR3 protein: CASNDPGTGNTEAFF
CDR3 DNA: TGCGCCAGCAACGATCCCGGGACAGGAAACACTGAAGCTTTCTTT

V gene: TRBV21-1
D gene: -
clone size: -
J gene: TRBJ2-5
CDR3 protein: CASSKKKQITNQDRGMETQYF
CDR3 DNA: TGTGCCAGCAGCAAAAAAAAGCAGATTACCAATCAGGACAGGGGGATGGAGACCCAGTACTTC

V gene: TRBV7-2
D gene: -
clone size: many
J gene: TRBJ2-7
CDR3 protein: CASSPPTSYEQYF
CDR3 DNA: TGTGCCAGCAGCCCACCAACATCCTACGAGCAGTACTTC

V gene: TRBV29-1
D gene: -
clone size: many
J gene: TRBJ2-1
CDR3 protein: CSVEWSGSYNEQFF
CDR3 DNA: TGCAGCGTTGAATGGTCGGGCTCCTACAATGAGCAGTTCTTC

V gene: TRBV7-9
D gene: TRBD1
clone size: -
J gene: TRBJ2-2
CDR3 protein: CASSSTGTSGTGELFF
CDR3 DNA: TGTGCCAGCAGTTCGACAGGGACGTCGGGCACCGGGGAGCTGTTTTTT

V gene: TRBV4-2
D gene: -
clone size: few
J gene: TRBJ1-1
CDR3 protein: CASSGEGRGVYGTEAFF
CDR3 DNA: TGTGCCAGCAGCGGAGAGGGGCGGGGGGTGTATGGCACTGAAGCTTTCTTT

V gene: TRBV7-2
D gene: TRBD2
clone size: -
J gene: TRBJ2-1
CDR3 protein: CASSPRTLAVNVLEQFF
CDR3 DNA: TGTGCCAGCAGCCCTAGAACACTAGCGGTTAATGTTCTGGAGCAGTTCTTC

V gene: TRBV9
D gene: TRBD2
clone size: many
J gene: TRBJ2-1
CDR3 protein: CASSVAGGSTNNEQFF
CDR3 DNA: TGTGCCAGCAGCGTAGCAGGCGGGAGTACGAACAATGAGCAGTTCTTC

V gene: TRBV4-3
D gene: -
clone size: -
J gene: TRBJ1-2
CDR3 protein: CASSQGGGQYYGYTF
CDR3 DNA: TGCGCCAGCAGCCAAGGAGGCGGACAGTACTATGGCTACACCTTC

V gene: TRBV4-3
D gene: -
clone size: -
J gene: TRBJ2-5
CDR3 protein: CASSQVGSETQYF
CDR3 DNA: TGCGCCAGCAGCCAAGTGGGCTCTGAGACCCAGTACTTC

V gene: TRBV7-9
D gene: -
clone size: -
J gene: TRBJ1-4
CDR3 protein: CASSLGRRSTNEKLFF
CDR3 DNA: TGTGCCAGCAGCTTAGGGAGACGGTCAACTAATGAAAAACTGTTTTTT

V gene: TRBV29-1
D gene: -
clone size: -
J gene: TRBJ2-7
CDR3 protein: CSVGGTPFYEQYF
CDR3 DNA: TGCAGCGTTGGGGGGACACCATTCTACGAGCAGTACTTC

V gene: TRBV15
D gene: -
clone size: -
J gene: TRBJ2-1
CDR3 protein: CATSREKTRSYNEQFF
CDR3 DNA: TGTGCCACCAGCAGAGAGAAAACTCGCTCCTACAATGAGCAGTTCTTC

V gene: TRBV7-2
D gene: -
clone size: many
J gene: TRBJ2-7
CDR3 protein: CASSLEGYSYEQYF
CDR3 DNA: TGTGCCAGCAGCTTAGAGGGTTACTCCTACGAGCAGTACTTC

V gene: TRBV5-1
D gene: -
clone size: -
J gene: TRBJ1-4
CDR3 protein: CASSEDRGQLFF
CDR3 DNA: TGCGCCAGCAGCGAGGACCGGGGTCAGCTGTTTTTT

V gene: TRBV28
D gene: TRBD2
clone size: many
J gene: TRBJ2-1
CDR3 protein: CASSRLAGDNEQFF
CDR3 DNA: TGTGCCAGCAGTCGACTAGCGGGAGACAATGAGCAGTTCTTC

V gene: TRBV6-5
D gene: -
clone size: few
J gene: TRBJ2-1
CDR3 protein: CASSYSGGTRYNEQFF
CDR3 DNA: TGTGCCAGCAGTTACTCAGGAGGGACCAGGTACAATGAGCAGTTCTTC

V gene: TRBV6-5
D gene: -
clone size: -
J gene: TRBJ2-1
CDR3 protein: CASSYGRTWNEQFF
CDR3 DNA: TGTGCCAGCAGTTACGGTCGGACCTGGAATGAGCAGTTCTTC

V gene: TRBV12-3/TRBV12-4
D gene: TRBD2
clone size: -
J gene: TRBJ2-3
CDR3 protein: CASSPHRTSGGPVTDTQYF
CDR3 DNA: TGTGCCAGCAGTCCTCACCGGACTAGCGGGGGACCTGTCACAGATACGCAGTATTTT

V gene: TRBV7-6
D gene: -
clone size: -
J gene: TRBJ2-2
CDR3 protein: CANSLRVGTNTGELFF
CDR3 DNA: TGTGCCAACAGCTTAAGGGTCGGGACGAACACCGGGGAGCTGTTTTTT

V gene: TRBV12-3/TRBV12-4
D gene: TRBD2
clone size: few
J gene: TRBJ2-1
CDR3 protein: CASSLLAGGHEQFF
CDR3 DNA: TGTGCCAGCAGTCTTCTAGCGGGAGGGCATGAGCAGTTCTTC

V gene: TRBV5-5
D gene: -
clone size: -
J gene: TRBJ1-2
CDR3 protein: CASSLIPDIYGYTF
CDR3 DNA: TGTGCCAGCAGCTTAATTCCGGACATCTATGGCTACACCTTC

V gene: TRBV20-1
D gene: TRBD2
clone size: -
J gene: TRBJ2-1
CDR3 protein: CSAVGFPPSGLADNEQFF
CDR3 DNA: TGCAGTGCCGTGGGATTTCCCCCCTCGGGACTAGCGGACAATGAGCAGTTCTTC

V gene: TRBV20-1
D gene: -
clone size: -
J gene: TRBJ2-1
CDR3 protein: CSASPPGAANNEQFF
CDR3 DNA: TGCAGTGCTAGCCCCCCCGGGGCAGCAAACAATGAGCAGTTCTTC

V gene: TRBV4-3
D gene: -
clone size: -
J gene: TRBJ1-2
CDR3 protein: CASSQGQGSYGYTF
CDR3 DNA: TGCGCCAGCAGCCAGGGGCAGGGTTCCTATGGCTACACCTTC

V gene: TRBV5-1
D gene: -
clone size: -
J gene: TRBJ1-1
CDR3 protein: CASSVALKTEAFF
CDR3 DNA: TGCGCCAGCAGTGTAGCCCTGAAGACTGAAGCTTTCTTT

V gene: TRBV7-9
D gene: -
clone size: few
J gene: TRBJ2-7
CDR3 protein: CASSLVVRGSYEQYF
CDR3 DNA: TGTGCCAGCAGCTTAGTGGTTCGGGGTTCCTACGAGCAGTACTTC

V gene: TRBV4-1
D gene: TRBD1
clone size: -
J gene: TRBJ2-1
CDR3 protein: CASSPRTGTEQFF
CDR3 DNA: TGCGCCAGCAGCCCACGGACAGGGACTGAGCAGTTCTTC

V gene: TRBV14
D gene: TRBD1
clone size: -
J gene: TRBJ1-2
CDR3 protein: CASSPRRDSNYGYTF
CDR3 DNA: TGTGCCAGCAGCCCCCGCCGGGACAGTAACTATGGCTACACCTTC

V gene: TRBV5-1
D gene: -
clone size: many
J gene: TRBJ2-3
CDR3 protein: CASSLVPNTDTQYF
CDR3 DNA: TGCGCCAGCAGCTTGGTGCCCAACACAGATACGCAGTATTTT

V gene: TRBV6-1
D gene: TRBD1
clone size: many
J gene: TRBJ1-1
CDR3 protein: CASSRAGGLSTEAFF
CDR3 DNA: TGTGCCAGCAGCCGAGCAGGGGGGCTTAGCACTGAAGCTTTCTTT

V gene: TRBV6-1
D gene: -
clone size: -
J gene: TRBJ1-2
CDR3 protein: CASTRSRSGYGYTF
CDR3 DNA: TGTGCCAGCACTAGAAGTAGATCTGGCTATGGCTACACCTTC

V gene: TRBV7-2
D gene: TRBD2
clone size: few
J gene: TRBJ2-1
CDR3 protein: CASSPLGGIQAYNEQFF
CDR3 DNA: TGTGCCAGCAGCCCCCTCGGGGGGATTCAGGCCTACAATGAGCAGTTCTTC

V gene: TRBV5-5
D gene: -
clone size: -
J gene: TRBJ2-1
CDR3 protein: CASSFRRAVSSYNEQFF
CDR3 DNA: TGTGCCAGCAGCTTCCGGCGAGCGGTTAGCTCCTACAATGAGCAGTTCTTC

V gene: TRBV20-1
D gene: -
clone size: few
J gene: TRBJ2-5
CDR3 protein: CSAPGQNGRWETQYF
CDR3 DNA: TGCAGTGCTCCTGGACAGAACGGGCGATGGGAGACCCAGTACTTC

V gene: TRBV28
D gene: -
clone size: -
J gene: TRBJ2-7
CDR3 protein: CASSHRAGYYEQYF
CDR3 DNA: TGTGCCAGCAGTCACCGGGCGGGTTACTACGAGCAGTACTTC

V gene: TRBV27
D gene: TRBD2
clone size: few
J gene: TRBJ2-6
CDR3 protein: CASSSGGAGANVLTF
CDR3 DNA: TGTGCCAGCAGTTCCGGGGGGGCCGGGGCCAACGTCCTGACTTTC

V gene: TRBV7-2
D gene: TRBD1
clone size: few
J gene: TRBJ2-7
CDR3 protein: CASRRQGVNSYEQYF
CDR3 DNA: TGTGCCAGCAGGAGACAGGGGGTTAACTCCTACGAGCAGTACTTC

V gene: TRBV11-1
D gene: TRBD2
clone size: few
J gene: TRBJ2-3
CDR3 protein: CASSLLGLAGGLTTDTQYF
CDR3 DNA: TGTGCCAGCAGCTTACTCGGACTAGCGGGAGGGCTGACCACAGATACGCAGTATTTT

V gene: TRBV28
D gene: -
clone size: -
J gene: TRBJ1-2
CDR3 protein: CASRTFKGYYGYTF
CDR3 DNA: TGTGCCAGCAGAACCTTTAAGGGGTACTATGGCTACACCTTC

V gene: TRBV29-1
D gene: -
clone size: few
J gene: TRBJ1-1
CDR3 protein: CIGAARAEAFF
CDR3 DNA: TGCATCGGGGCCGCAAGGGCTGAAGCTTTCTTT

V gene: TRBV30
D gene: -
clone size: many
J gene: TRBJ2-5
CDR3 protein: CAWSVRETQYF
CDR3 DNA: TGTGCCTGGAGTGTACGGGAGACCCAGTACTTC

V gene: TRBV10-3
D gene: TRBD1
clone size: -
J gene: TRBJ1-6
CDR3 protein: CAISEDRGFGSPLHF
CDR3 DNA: TGTGCCATCAGTGAAGACAGGGGGTTTGGATCACCCCTCCACTTT

V gene: TRBV7-9
D gene: -
clone size: few
J gene: TRBJ2-3
CDR3 protein: CASSNPPGTMGTDTQYF
CDR3 DNA: TGTGCCAGCAGCAACCCCCCAGGGACAATGGGCACAGATACGCAGTATTTT

V gene: TRBV12-3/TRBV12-4
D gene: -
clone size: few
J gene: TRBJ1-2
CDR3 protein: CASSLDNEYYGYTF
CDR3 DNA: TGTGCCAGCAGTTTAGACAATGAATACTATGGCTACACCTTC

V gene: TRBV5-5
D gene: -
clone size: -
J gene: TRBJ2-4
CDR3 protein: CASSPDLNIQYF
CDR3 DNA: TGTGCCAGCAGCCCAGACCTAAACATTCAGTACTTC

V gene: TRBV19
D gene: TRBD2
clone size: few
J gene: TRBJ2-5
CDR3 protein: CASSIESSGRYQETQYF
CDR3 DNA: TGTGCCAGTAGTATAGAAAGTAGCGGGAGGTACCAAGAGACCCAGTACTTC